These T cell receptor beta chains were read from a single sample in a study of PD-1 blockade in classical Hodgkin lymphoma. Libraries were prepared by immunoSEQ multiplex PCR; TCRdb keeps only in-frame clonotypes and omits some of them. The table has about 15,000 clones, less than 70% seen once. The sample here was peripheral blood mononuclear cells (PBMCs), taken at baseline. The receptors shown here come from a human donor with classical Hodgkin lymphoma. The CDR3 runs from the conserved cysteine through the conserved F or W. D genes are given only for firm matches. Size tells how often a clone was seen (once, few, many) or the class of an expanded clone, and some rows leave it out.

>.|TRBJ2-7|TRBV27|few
CASSPPFAGNYEQYF
TGTGCCAGCAGTCCCCCCTTTGCGGGGAACTACGAGCAGTACTTC
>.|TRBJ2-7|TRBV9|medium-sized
CASSVGVGEQYF
TGTGCCAGCAGCGTAGGGGTAGGCGAGCAGTACTTC
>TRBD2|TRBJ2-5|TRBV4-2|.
CASSQDGLAGGRETQYF
TGTGCCAGCAGCCAAGACGGACTAGCGGGAGGGAGGGAGACCCAGTACTTC
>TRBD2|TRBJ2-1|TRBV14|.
CASRLAGGPGEQFF
TGTGCCAGCAGACTAGCGGGAGGGCCTGGTGAGCAGTTCTTC
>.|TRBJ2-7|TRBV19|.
CASSIVSRPKDEQYF
TGTGCCAGTAGTATAGTTTCCAGGCCTAAAGACGAGCAGTACTTC
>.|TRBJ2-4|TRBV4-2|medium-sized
CASSQDRLAKNIQYF
TGTGCCAGCAGCCAAGACCGGCTAGCCAAAAACATTCAGTACTTC
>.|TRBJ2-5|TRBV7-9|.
CASSLGYDRTETQYF
TGTGCCAGCAGCTTAGGGTATGATCGTACAGAGACCCAGTACTTC
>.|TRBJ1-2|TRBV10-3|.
CAISEPVRDDYDGYTF
TGTGCCATCAGTGAGCCCGTGCGGGACGACTATGATGGCTACACCTTC
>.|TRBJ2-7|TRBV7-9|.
CASSPGDITYEQYF
TGTGCCAGCAGCCCAGGGGACATCACCTACGAGCAGTACTTC
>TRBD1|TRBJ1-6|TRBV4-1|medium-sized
CASSQGQGDSPLHF
TGCGCCAGCAGCCAAGGCCAGGGGGACTCACCCCTCCACTTT
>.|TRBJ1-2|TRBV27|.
CASSSAEDPYGYTF
TGTGCCAGCAGTTCAGCGGAGGATCCCTATGGCTACACCTTC
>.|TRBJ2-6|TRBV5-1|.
CASSLLGQGANVLTF
TGCGCCAGCAGCTTGCTTGGACAGGGGGCCAACGTCCTGACTTTC
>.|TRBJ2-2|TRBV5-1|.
CASSHLEIVNTGELFF
TGCGCCAGCAGCCACCTTGAGATCGTGAACACCGGGGAGCTGTTTTTT
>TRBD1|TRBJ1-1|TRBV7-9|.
CASSLGQGARTEAFF
TGTGCCAGCAGCTTAGGACAGGGGGCGCGCACTGAAGCTTTCTTT
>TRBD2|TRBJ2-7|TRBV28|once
CASSQLAGGTYEQYF
TGTGCCAGCAGTCAACTAGCGGGAGGGACCTACGAGCAGTACTTC
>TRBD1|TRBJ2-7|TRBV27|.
CASSPLGTGFRKEQYF
TGTGCCAGCAGTCCCCTCGGGACAGGGTTCCGGAAAGAGCAGTACTTC
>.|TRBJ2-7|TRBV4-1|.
CASSQGSSFYEQYF
TGCGCCAGCAGCCAAGGATCCAGCTTCTACGAGCAGTACTTC
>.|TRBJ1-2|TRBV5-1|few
CASSFSGRDDYGYTF
TGCGCCAGCAGCTTCTCTGGCAGGGATGACTATGGCTACACCTTC
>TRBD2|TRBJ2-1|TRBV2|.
CASIRSGAPSEQFF
TGTGCCAGCATTCGCAGCGGGGCCCCCTCTGAGCAGTTCTTC
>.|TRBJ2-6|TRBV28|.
CASSSTRTSGANVLTF
TGTGCCAGCAGTTCGACGCGGACGTCTGGGGCCAACGTCCTGACTTTC
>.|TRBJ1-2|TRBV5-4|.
CASSLAKGDYGYTF
TGTGCCAGCAGCTTGGCCAAGGGGGACTATGGCTACACCTTC
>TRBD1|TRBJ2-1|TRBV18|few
CASSPPIYTGTGIDNEQFF
TGTGCCAGCTCACCACCGATATACACCGGGACAGGGATCGACAATGAGCAGTTCTTC
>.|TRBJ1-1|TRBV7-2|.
CASSLATHNTEAFF
TGTGCCAGCAGCTTAGCGACACATAACACTGAAGCTTTCTTT
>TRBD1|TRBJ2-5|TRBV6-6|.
CASSYRGLETQYF
TGTGCCAGCAGTTACAGGGGGCTGGAGACCCAGTACTTC
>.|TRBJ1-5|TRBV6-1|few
CASSWDVSNQPQHF
TGTGCCAGCAGCTGGGACGTTAGCAATCAGCCCCAGCATTTT
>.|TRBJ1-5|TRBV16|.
CASSQNPQTINSNQPQHF
TGTGCCAGCAGCCAAAACCCCCAAACGATTAATAGCAATCAGCCCCAGCATTTT
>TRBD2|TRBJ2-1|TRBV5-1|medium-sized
CASRAGTSGLNEQFF
TGCGCCAGCAGGGCCGGGACTAGCGGATTAAATGAGCAGTTCTTC
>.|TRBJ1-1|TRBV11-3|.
CASSLDRGTNTEAFF
TGTGCCAGCAGCTTAGACCGGGGGACAAACACTGAAGCTTTCTTT
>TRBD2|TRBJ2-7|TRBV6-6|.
CASSRGLAVPYEQYF
TGTGCCAGCAGCCGCGGACTAGCGGTTCCCTACGAGCAGTACTTC
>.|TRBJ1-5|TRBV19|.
CATRRADLNNQPQHF
TGTGCCACCCGCCGGGCCGACCTAAATAATCAGCCCCAGCATTTT
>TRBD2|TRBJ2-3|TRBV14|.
CASSQSGRAADTQYF
TGTGCCAGCAGCCAGAGCGGGAGGGCCGCAGATACGCAGTATTTT
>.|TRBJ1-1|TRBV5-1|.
CASSLEGNGDTAFF
TGCGCCAGCAGCTTGGAAGGGAATGGGGATACAGCTTTCTTT
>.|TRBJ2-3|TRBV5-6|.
CASSLGRDSTDTQYF
TGTGCCAGCAGCTTGGGGCGGGACAGTACAGATACGCAGTATTTT
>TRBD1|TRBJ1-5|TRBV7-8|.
CASSRGQEGNQPQHF
TGTGCCAGCAGCAGGGGACAGGAAGGGAATCAGCCCCAGCATTTT
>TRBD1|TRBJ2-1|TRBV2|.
CASNRGLQGNEQFF
TGTGCCAGCAACAGGGGGTTACAGGGCAATGAGCAGTTCTTC
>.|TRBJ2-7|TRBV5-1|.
CASSWGDGSGGYEQYF
TGCGCCAGCAGCTGGGGGGATGGGTCTGGCGGGTACGAGCAGTACTTC
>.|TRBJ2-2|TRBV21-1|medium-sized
CASSIRTGEDTGELFF
TGTGCCAGCAGCATCCGGACAGGGGAAGACACCGGGGAGCTGTTTTTT
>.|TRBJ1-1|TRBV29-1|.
CSVAEGTNTEAFF
TGCAGCGTTGCTGAGGGAACGAACACTGAAGCTTTCTTT
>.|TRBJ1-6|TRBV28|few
CASSSYHGLSLGRVNSPLHF
TGTGCCAGCAGTTCCTATCATGGCCTTTCTTTGGGACGGGTCAATTCACCCCTCCACTTT
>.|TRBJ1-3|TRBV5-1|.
CASSLGGYSGNTIYF
TGCGCCAGCAGCTTGGGAGGATACTCTGGAAACACCATATATTTT
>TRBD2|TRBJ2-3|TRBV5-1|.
CASSLKRGGDTQYF
TGCGCCAGCAGCTTGAAGCGGGGTGGGGATACGCAGTATTTT